The sequence of this TCR beta chain was determined in a study of blood T cell repertoires in COVID-19. This clone was observed a single time. Sequenced by immunoSEQ multiplex PCR; TCRdb stores in-frame clones only, minus some. The sample shows fewer than 350,000 clones, roughly 88% of them seen only once. The CDR3 covers 15 residues. Germline V gives CDR1 SEHNR, CDR2 FQNEAQ (reference sequence). Trimming pared 6 bases from V and 2 bases from J, leaving 15 bases between. This receptor was taken from a man aged 25 to 40 who had recovered from COVID-19. The V and J genes are TRBV7-9 and TRBJ2-3; D perhaps matches TRBD2 (5 bases). Sequenced input: PBMCs or T cells enriched from blood (not recorded which). The CDR3 spells CASRKRVSVTDTQYF. In nucleotides, the CDR3 is TGTGCCAGCAGAAAGAGGGTGTCCGTCACAGATACGCAGTATTTT.